This TCR beta chain was documented in a study of radiation and T cells in renal cell carcinoma. Whole-study results and caveats: In blood, top tumor clones expanded by 2 weeks, shrinking by 4. No pretreatment tumor biopsies were available for baseline clonotypes.

The time point was: blood 2 weeks post-SBRT. Treatment meaning: 15 Gy SBRT to primary tumor, nephrectomy 4 weeks later. The tumor was a clear cell renal cell carcinoma. CDR1 is LNHDA and CDR2 is SQIVND in the germline V gene (reference sequence). The length of the CDR3 is 19 residues. V was pared by 0 bases and J by 0 bases, with 18 bases between. In regard to this clone: Antigen: not known.

Clones were read by immunoSEQ multiplex PCR, and TCRdb kept only the in-frame ones, dropping some. The sample records fewer than 150,000 clones, 88% being singletons. The TCR originated in a woman in her seventies with renal cell carcinoma. The sample here was blood, taken from a patient whose treatment included radiotherapy and nephrectomy. The chain couples TRBV19 to TRBJ2-1; TRBD1 is a possible D gene (6 bases). As DNA, the CDR3 is TGTGCCAGTAGTATAGAAGGGCAGGGGTTAAAAGGCTCCTACAATGAGCAGTTCTTC. This encodes CASSIEGQGLKGSYNEQFF. Based on the CDR3 plus reference TRBV19 and TRBJ2-1, the full variable domain is DGGITQSPKYLFRKEGQNVTLSCEQNLNHDAMYWYRQDPGQGLRLIYYSQIVNDFQKGDIAEGYSVSREKKESFPLTVTSAQKNPTAFYLCASSIEGQGLKGSYNEQFFGPGTRLTVL.